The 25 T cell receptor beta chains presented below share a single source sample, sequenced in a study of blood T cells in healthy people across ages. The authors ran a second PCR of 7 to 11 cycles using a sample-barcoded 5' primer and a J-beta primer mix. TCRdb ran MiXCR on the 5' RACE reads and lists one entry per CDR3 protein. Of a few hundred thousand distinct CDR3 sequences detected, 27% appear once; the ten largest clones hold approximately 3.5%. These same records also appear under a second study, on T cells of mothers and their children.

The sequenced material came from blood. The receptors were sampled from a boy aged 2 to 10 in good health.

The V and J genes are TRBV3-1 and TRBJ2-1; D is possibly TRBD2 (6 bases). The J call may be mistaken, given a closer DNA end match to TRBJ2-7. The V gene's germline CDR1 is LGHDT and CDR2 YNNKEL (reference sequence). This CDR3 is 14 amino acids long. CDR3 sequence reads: CASSQRDGAYEQYF. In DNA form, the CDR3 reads TGTGCCAGCAGCCAGCGGGACGGCGCCTACGAGCAGTACTTC.

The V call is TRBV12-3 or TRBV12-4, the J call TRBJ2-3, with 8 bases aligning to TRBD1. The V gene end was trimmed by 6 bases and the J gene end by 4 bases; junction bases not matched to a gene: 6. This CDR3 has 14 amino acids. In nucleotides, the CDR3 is TGTGCCAGCAGCCGGGACAGGAGGTCAGATACGCAGTATTTT. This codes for CASSRDRRSDTQYF.

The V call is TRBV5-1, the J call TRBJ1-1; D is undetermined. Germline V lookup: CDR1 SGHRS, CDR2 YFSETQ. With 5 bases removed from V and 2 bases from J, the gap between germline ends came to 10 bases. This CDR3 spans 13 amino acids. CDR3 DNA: TGCGCCAGCAGGTCGGGAATAAACACTGAAGCTTTCTTT. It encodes CASRSGINTEAFF.

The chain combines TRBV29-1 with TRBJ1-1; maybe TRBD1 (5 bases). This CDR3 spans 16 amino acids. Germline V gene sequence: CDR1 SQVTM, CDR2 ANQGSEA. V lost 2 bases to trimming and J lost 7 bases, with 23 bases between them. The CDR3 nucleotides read TGCAGCGTTGAACTCCCCCAAACGACAGTGCTATTTGAAGCTTTCTTT. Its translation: CSVELPQTTVLFEAFF.

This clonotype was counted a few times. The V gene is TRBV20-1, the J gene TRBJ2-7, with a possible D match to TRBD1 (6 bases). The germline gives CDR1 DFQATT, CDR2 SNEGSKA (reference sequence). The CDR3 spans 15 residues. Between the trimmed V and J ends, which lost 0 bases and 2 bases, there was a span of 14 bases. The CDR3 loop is CSARDRGYRAYEQYF. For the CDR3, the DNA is TGCAGTGCTAGAGATCGGGGATACAGGGCCTACGAGCAGTACTTC.

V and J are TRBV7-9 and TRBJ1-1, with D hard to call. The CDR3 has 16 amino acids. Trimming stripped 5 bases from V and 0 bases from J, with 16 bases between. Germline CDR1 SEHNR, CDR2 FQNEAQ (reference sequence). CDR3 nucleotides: TGTGCCAGCAGCCCCTTGGACCGATACATGAACACTGAAGCTTTCTTT. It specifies CASSPLDRYMNTEAFF. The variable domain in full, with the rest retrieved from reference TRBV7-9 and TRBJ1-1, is DTGVSQNPRHKITKRGQNVTFRCDPISEHNRLYWYRQTLGQGPEFLTYFQNEAQLEKSRLLSDRFSAERPKGSFSTLEIQRTEQGDSAMYLCASSPLDRYMNTEAFFGQGTRLTVV.

The CDR3 bases are TGTGCTAGTTTAGGTTCCCAAGAGACCCAGTACTTC. Its protein is CASLGSQETQYF. The chain employs TRBV7-6 and TRBJ2-5; D unresolved. This CDR3 is 12 amino acids long. Germline CDR1 and CDR2: SGHVS and FNYEAQ.

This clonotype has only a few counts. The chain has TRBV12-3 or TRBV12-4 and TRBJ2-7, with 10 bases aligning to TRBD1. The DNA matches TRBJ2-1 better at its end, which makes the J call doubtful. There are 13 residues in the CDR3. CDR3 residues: CASKTTGGLEQFF. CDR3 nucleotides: TGTGCCAGTAAAACGACAGGGGGCCTTGAGCAGTTCTTC.

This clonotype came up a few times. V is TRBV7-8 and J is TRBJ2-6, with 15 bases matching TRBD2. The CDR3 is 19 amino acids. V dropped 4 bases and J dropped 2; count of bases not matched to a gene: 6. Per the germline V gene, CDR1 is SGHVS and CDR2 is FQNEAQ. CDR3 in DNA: TGTGCCAGCAGCTCCCGGACTAGCGGGAGGGATCCTGGGGCCAACGTCCTGACTTTC. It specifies CASSSRTSGRDPGANVLTF.

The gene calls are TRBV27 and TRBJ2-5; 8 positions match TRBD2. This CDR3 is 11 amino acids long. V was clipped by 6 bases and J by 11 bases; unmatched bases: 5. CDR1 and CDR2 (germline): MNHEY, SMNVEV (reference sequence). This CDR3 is CASRKAGEQYF. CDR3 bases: TGTGCCAGCAGGAAAGCGGGGGAGCAGTACTTC.

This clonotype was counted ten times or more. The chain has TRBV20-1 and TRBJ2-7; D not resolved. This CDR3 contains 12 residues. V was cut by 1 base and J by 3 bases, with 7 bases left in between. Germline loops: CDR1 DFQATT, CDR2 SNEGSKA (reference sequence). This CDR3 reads CSARGPSYEQYF. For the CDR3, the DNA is TGCAGTGCTAGAGGTCCAAGCTACGAGCAGTACTTC.

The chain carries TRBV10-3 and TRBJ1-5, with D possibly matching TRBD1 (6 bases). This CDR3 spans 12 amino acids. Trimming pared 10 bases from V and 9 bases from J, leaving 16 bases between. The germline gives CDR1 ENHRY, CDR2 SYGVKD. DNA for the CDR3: TGTGCCACCTGGACACGGGGGCGGCCCCAGCATTTT. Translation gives CATWTRGRPQHF.

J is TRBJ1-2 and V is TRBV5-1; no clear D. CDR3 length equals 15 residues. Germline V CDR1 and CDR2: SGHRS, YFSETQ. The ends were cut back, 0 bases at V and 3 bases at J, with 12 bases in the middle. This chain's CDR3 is CASSLGVFTDYGYTF. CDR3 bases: TGCGCCAGCAGCTTGGGTGTTTTTACGGACTATGGCTACACCTTC.

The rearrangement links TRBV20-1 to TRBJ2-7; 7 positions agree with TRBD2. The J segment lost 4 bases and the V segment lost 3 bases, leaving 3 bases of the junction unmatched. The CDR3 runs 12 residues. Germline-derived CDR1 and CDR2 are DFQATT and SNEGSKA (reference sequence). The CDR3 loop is CSASGRKYEQYF. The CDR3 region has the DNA TGCAGTGCTAGCGGGAGGAAGTACGAGCAGTACTTC.

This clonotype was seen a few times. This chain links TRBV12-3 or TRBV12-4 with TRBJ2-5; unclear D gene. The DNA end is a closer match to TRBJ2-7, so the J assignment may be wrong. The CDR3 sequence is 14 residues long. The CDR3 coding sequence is TGTGCCAGCAGTTCCCCGGGTCTCTCCTACGAGCAGTACTTC. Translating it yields CASSSPGLSYEQYF.

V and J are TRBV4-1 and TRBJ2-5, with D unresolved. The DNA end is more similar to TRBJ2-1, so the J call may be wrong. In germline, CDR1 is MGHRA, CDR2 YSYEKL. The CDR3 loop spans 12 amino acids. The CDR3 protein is CASSQEPDEQFF. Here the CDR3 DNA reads TGCGCCAGCAGCCAAGAACCAGACGAGCAGTTCTTC.

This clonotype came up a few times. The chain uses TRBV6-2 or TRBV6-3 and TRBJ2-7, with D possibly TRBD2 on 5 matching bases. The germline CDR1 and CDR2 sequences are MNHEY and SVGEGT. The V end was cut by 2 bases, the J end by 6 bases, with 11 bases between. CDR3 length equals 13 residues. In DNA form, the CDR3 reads TGTGCCAGCAGTTACGGAGGCAGATCCGAGCAGTACTTC. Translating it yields CASSYGGRSEQYF.

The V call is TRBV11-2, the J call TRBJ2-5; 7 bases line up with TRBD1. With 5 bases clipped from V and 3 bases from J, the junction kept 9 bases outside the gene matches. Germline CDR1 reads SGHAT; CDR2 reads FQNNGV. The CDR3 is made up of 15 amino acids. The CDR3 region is CASSRRTGREETQYF. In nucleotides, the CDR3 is TGTGCCAGCAGCAGAAGGACAGGCCGAGAAGAGACCCAGTACTTC.

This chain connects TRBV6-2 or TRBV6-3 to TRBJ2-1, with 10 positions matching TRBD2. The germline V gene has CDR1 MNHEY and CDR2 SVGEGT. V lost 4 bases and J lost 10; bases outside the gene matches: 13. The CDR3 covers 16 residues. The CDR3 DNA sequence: TGTGCCAGCAGTTCCCTAGCGGGAGTTCCCGATGGCGAGCAGTTCTTC. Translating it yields CASSSLAGVPDGEQFF.

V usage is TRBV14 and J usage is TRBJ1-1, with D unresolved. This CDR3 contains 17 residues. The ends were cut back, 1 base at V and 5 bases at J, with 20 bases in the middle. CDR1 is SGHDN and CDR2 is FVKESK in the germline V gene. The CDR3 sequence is CASSQGGVGRLTTEAFF. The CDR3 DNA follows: TGTGCCAGCAGCCAAGGAGGCGTTGGTAGGTTAACGACTGAAGCTTTCTTT. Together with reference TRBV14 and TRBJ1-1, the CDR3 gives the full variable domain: EAGVTQFPSHSVIEKGQTVTLRCDPISGHDNLYWYRRVMGKEIKFLLHFVKESKQDESGMPNNRFLAERTGGTYSTLKVQPAELEDSGVYFCASSQGGVGRLTTEAFFGQGTRLTVV.

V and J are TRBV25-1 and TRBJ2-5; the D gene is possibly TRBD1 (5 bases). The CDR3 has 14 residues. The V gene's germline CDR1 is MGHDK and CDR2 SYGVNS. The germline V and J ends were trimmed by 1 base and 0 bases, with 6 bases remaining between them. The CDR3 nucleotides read TGTGCCAGCAGTGAATCGACAGACCAAGAGACCCAGTACTTC. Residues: CASSESTDQETQYF.

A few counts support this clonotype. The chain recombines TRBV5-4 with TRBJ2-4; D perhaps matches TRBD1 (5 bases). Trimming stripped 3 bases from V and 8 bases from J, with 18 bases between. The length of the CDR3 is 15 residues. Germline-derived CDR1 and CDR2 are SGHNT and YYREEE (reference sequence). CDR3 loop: CASSSQGGNFDIQYF. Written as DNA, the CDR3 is TGTGCCAGCAGCTCCCAGGGTGGAAATTTTGACATTCAGTACTTC.

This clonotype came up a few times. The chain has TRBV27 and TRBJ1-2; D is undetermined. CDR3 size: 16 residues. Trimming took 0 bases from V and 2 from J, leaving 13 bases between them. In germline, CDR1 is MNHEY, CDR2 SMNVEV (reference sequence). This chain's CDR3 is CASSLSLPLGNYGYTF. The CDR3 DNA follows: TGTGCCAGCAGTTTATCCCTACCTCTTGGGAACTATGGCTACACCTTC.

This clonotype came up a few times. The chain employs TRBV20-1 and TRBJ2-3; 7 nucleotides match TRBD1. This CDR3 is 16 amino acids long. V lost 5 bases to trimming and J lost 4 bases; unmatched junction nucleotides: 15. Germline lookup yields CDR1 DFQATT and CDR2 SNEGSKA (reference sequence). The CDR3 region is CSADSQGGPGADTQYF. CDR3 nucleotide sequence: TGCAGTGCTGATTCCCAAGGGGGCCCAGGGGCAGATACGCAGTATTTT.

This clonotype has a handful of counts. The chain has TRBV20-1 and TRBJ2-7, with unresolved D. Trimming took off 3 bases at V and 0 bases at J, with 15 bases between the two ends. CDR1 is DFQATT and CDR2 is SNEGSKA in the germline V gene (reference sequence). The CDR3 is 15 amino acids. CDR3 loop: CSASSETGSSYEQYF. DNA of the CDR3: TGCAGTGCTAGTTCCGAGACGGGCAGCTCCTACGAGCAGTACTTC.